The T cell receptor beta chain described here comes from a study of blood T cells in healthy people across ages. Trimming pared 2 bases from V and 8 bases from J, leaving 10 bases between. CDR3 length: 13 residues. Germline CDR1 and CDR2: MGHRA and YSYEKL. Drawn from each donor were roughly 9.4 milliliters of peripheral blood. Samples had at least 6 million PBMCs isolated from them. For the second PCR, which ran for about 7 to 12 cycles, a sample-barcoded 5' primer and a J-beta primer mix were used. Using its own MiXCR run on the 5' RACE reads, TCRdb lists one record per CDR3 protein. The sample includes around 800,000 distinct CDR3 sequences, 40% to 50% seen only once; the top ten take about a fifth.

The origin of this receptor is a man aged 55 to 69 in good health. Sequencing was carried out using blood. This chain connects TRBV4-1 to TRBJ2-4; D possibly corresponds to TRBD1 (6 bases). CDR3 in DNA: TGCGCCAGCAGCCAAATGGGGGCGGACATTCAGTACTTC. The encoded protein is CASSQMGADIQYF.